This T cell receptor (beta chain) was documented in a study of T cell repertoires in cytomegalovirus infection. The overall study: Selection of CMV epitopes for the study included recently identified HLA-C-restricted and well-studied HLA-B-restricted ones.

Turning to this clonotype: Antigen: not known.

MiXCR was run by TCRdb on the reads, yielding one entry per CDR3 protein. Here the sample spans approximately 300,000 distinct CDR3 sequences, approximately 25% being singletons. The CDR3 loop spans 13 amino acids. Germline CDR1 is SGHTA and CDR2 is FQGNSA. V lost 5 bases and J lost 9, with 13 bases in between. The starting material was cultured PBMCs, obtained from culture after CMV antigen stimulation. This clonotype was obtained from a human donor in good health (CMV status not recorded). Some clones in this sample may be carry-over from other donors' samples. The V and J genes are TRBV7-2 and TRBJ2-2, with a possible D match to TRBD1 (5 bases). The CDR3 sequence is CASSTRQTWELFF. For the CDR3, the DNA is TGTGCCAGCAGCACCAGACAGACCTGGGAGCTGTTTTTT.